Presented here are 13 T cell receptor beta chains from one specimen sequenced in a study of shared clonotypes between healthy human individuals. Repertoires were generated with immunoSEQ multiplex PCR, while TCRdb's copy carries only in-frame clones and drops some. The repertoire has about 1.5 million clones, 95% to 99% of them found once; the top ten carry roughly 0.4%. Sequencing used naive CD4+ T cells sorted from blood. Subset specified: CD45RA+ positively selected. The receptors come from a man in his thirties or forties in good health.

J is TRBJ2-7 and V is TRBV6-4; 11 bases map to TRBD2. Trimming cost V 4 bases and J 3 bases; bases outside gene matches: 17. The germline V gene encodes CDR1 MRHNA and CDR2 SNTAGT. The CDR3 is made up of 19 amino acids. CDR3 in DNA: TGTGCCAGCAGTGGCGTAGCGGGAGGGCCCTTTAGGAATTTCTACGAGCAGTACTTC. Its translation is CASSGVAGGPFRNFYEQYF.

The V call is TRBV4-3, the J call TRBJ2-3; TRBD1 matches at 12 bases. Germline values: CDR1 LGHNA, CDR2 YSLEER. The trim removed 4 bases at V and 5 bases at J, leaving 4 bases unmatched. The CDR3 has 15 residues. This CDR3 is CASSRDRGPGDTQYF. Here the CDR3 DNA reads TGCGCCAGCAGCCGGGACAGGGGGCCGGGAGATACGCAGTATTTT.

The DNA of the CDR3 is TGTGCCAGCAGCTCTGACGAGACTAGCGGGATGGCGTACAATGAGCAGTTCTTC. Translation gives CASSSDETSGMAYNEQFF. The V gene is TRBV11-2, the J gene TRBJ2-1; 11 nucleotides line up with TRBD2. Germline CDR1 SGHAT, CDR2 FQNNGV. Trimming cost V 4 bases and J 4 bases; bases outside gene matches: 12. The CDR3 has 18 residues.

This rearrangement joins TRBV29-1 to TRBJ2-3; D is unclear. The V and J ends lost 6 bases and 4 bases respectively, with 11 bases between them. Germline-derived CDR1 and CDR2 are SQVTM and ANQGSEA. The CDR3 totals 12 residues. CDR3 in amino acids: CSVGAVADTQYF. In DNA, the CDR3 is TGCAGCGTCGGAGCAGTAGCAGATACGCAGTATTTT.

The V gene is TRBV5-5, the J gene TRBJ1-2; possibly TRBD1 for D (5 bases). V dropped 5 bases and J dropped 2 bases, with 10 bases sitting between them. The CDR3 spans 13 residues. Germline loops: CDR1 SGHKS, CDR2 YYEKEE (reference sequence). CDR3 loop: CASSRDRNYGYTF. The CDR3 DNA reads as TGTGCCAGCAGTCGAGACAGAAACTATGGCTACACCTTC.

The chain links TRBV6-1 to TRBJ1-4; no firm D call. The CDR3 has 12 residues. Germline V gene sequence: CDR1 MNHNS, CDR2 SASEGT. V gave up 7 bases and J gave up 7 bases, with 10 bases separating them. The CDR3 region is CASKTVSEKLFF. CDR3 DNA sequence: TGTGCCAGCAAAACAGTATCTGAAAAACTGTTTTTT.

The rearrangement uses TRBV5-8 and TRBJ2-6; no definite D call. This CDR3 has 13 amino acids. Germline values: CDR1 SGHTS, CDR2 YDEGEE. Between the trimmed V and J ends, which lost 2 bases and 4 bases, there was a span of 4 bases. The CDR3 nucleotides read TGTGCCAGCAGCTTAACCGGGGCCAACGTCCTGACTTTC. Its protein product is CASSLTGANVLTF.

This rearrangement joins TRBV18 to TRBJ2-5; 8 positions agree with TRBD1. The CDR3 is 13 residues long. Trimming removed 4 bases from V and 4 bases from J; junction bases left unmatched: 2. Germline loops: CDR1 KGHSH, CDR2 LQKENI. For the CDR3, the DNA is TGTGCCAGCTCACAGGGACAGGTAGAGACCCAGTACTTC. Protein sequence: CASSQGQVETQYF.

The rearrangement uses TRBV6-6 and TRBJ1-5; D gene unclear. CDR3 length: 12 amino acids. CDR1 and CDR2 from the germline V gene are MNHNY and SVGAGI (reference sequence). Trimming pared 6 bases from V and 9 bases from J, leaving 12 bases between. The CDR3 loop reads CASREYSRPQHF. The CDR3 nucleotides are TGTGCCAGCAGGGAATACAGTAGGCCCCAGCATTTT.

The chain joins TRBV5-1 to TRBJ2-7; TRBD1 matches at 9 bases. The trim removed 8 bases at V and 3 bases at J, leaving 15 bases unmatched. The CDR3 totals 16 residues. Germline V gene sequence: CDR1 SGHRS, CDR2 YFSETQ. CDR3 nucleotide sequence: TGCGCCAGTAGCCCGGCCGACGGGACAGGGCTCTACGAGCAGTACTTC. It codes for CASSPADGTGLYEQYF.

The J gene is TRBJ2-1, the V gene TRBV28; possible D gene TRBD1, 5 bases. This CDR3 contains 15 residues. Germline V gene lookup returns CDR1 MDHEN and CDR2 SYDVKM. Trimming took 8 bases from V and 5 from J, leaving 19 bases between them. The CDR3 bases are TGTGCCAGCTCCCAAGGCGGCGAAGGGGACAATGAGCAGTTCTTC. This codes for CASSQGGEGDNEQFF.

This clone was seen only once. The chain uses TRBV21-1 and TRBJ1-2. TRBV21-1 is designated a pseudogene. This CDR3 is built from 12 residues. CDR3 coding DNA: TGTGCCAGCAGCAAAAACCGGCAAGGCTACACCTTC. This sequence encodes CASSKNRQGYTF.

This sequence joins TRBV5-1 and TRBJ2-1, with 10 bases matching TRBD1. With 4 bases clipped from V and 6 bases from J, the junction kept 10 bases outside the gene matches. Germline loops: CDR1 SGHRS, CDR2 YFSETQ. The CDR3 consists of 16 residues. The CDR3 is CASSTTGTGASNEQFF. DNA of the CDR3: TGCGCCAGCAGCACGACCGGGACAGGGGCCTCCAATGAGCAGTTCTTC.